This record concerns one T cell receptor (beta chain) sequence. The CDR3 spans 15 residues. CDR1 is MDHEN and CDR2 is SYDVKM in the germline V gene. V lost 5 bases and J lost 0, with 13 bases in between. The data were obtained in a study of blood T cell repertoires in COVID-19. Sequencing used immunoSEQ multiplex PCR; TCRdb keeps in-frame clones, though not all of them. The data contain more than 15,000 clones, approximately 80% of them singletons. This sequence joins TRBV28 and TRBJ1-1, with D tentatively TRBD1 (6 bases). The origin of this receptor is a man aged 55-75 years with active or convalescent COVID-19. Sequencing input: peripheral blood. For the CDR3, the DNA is TGTGCCAGCAGTGCCCCCAGGGGCATGAACACTGAAGCTTTCTTT. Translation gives CASSAPRGMNTEAFF.